The rows below give T cell receptor beta chains drawn from one sample of a study of blood T cell repertoires in COVID-19. Sequencing was performed with immunoSEQ multiplex PCR; in TCRdb, only in-frame clones are kept and a portion is missing. The sample lists 100,000 to 140,000 clones; approximately 88% were seen once. Sequencing was done on a sample of peripheral blood. The receptors derive from a man aged 45 to 65 with active or convalescent COVID-19. The CDR3 runs from the conserved cysteine through the conserved F or W. A D gene is named only where the DNA matches it firmly. Clone size is shown for a subset of rows, as once, few, many or a class of expanded clone.

D gene	clone size	J gene	V gene	CDR3 DNA	CDR3 protein
.	.	TRBJ2-1	TRBV9	TGTGCCAGCAGCGTAGAGGCGGGACTCTACAATGAGCAGTTCTTC	CASSVEAGLYNEQFF
TRBD1	.	TRBJ1-4	TRBV18	TGTGCCAGCTCACGGGGACAGGGGAACGATGAAAAACTGTTTTTT	CASSRGQGNDEKLFF
.	.	TRBJ1-2	TRBV5-1	TGCGCCAGCAGCCCCGGGGGTGGTGACTCCACTAACTATGGCTACACCTTC	CASSPGGGDSTNYGYTF
TRBD1	.	TRBJ1-6	TRBV5-1	TGCGCCAGCAGCTGGGGACAGGGAGCATCACCCCTCCACTTT	CASSWGQGASPLHF
TRBD1	.	TRBJ2-1	TRBV5-5	TGTGCCAGCAGCTTGCAGGGGGATTTCTCCTACAATGAGCAGTTCTTC	CASSLQGDFSYNEQFF
.	.	TRBJ1-1	TRBV28	TGTGCCAGCACTCCCCATTCCGGGGGGAACACTGAAGCTTTCTTT	CASTPHSGGNTEAFF
TRBD2	.	TRBJ2-7	TRBV28	TGTGCCAGCAGTTTGCCCCGGACTAGTGCTCGCGAGCAGTACTTC	CASSLPRTSAREQYF
.	.	TRBJ1-6	TRBV30	TGTGCCTGGATGAGGGTTCAGAATAATTCACCCCTCCACTTT	CAWMRVQNNSPLHF
TRBD1	once	TRBJ1-3	TRBV7-8	TGTGCCAGCAGCAGGGGACAGGGAATAGGAAACACCATATATTTT	CASSRGQGIGNTIYF
TRBD1	.	TRBJ1-6	TRBV7-9	TGTGCCAGCAGCAAAGGACAGGGAAATTCACCCCTCCACTTT	CASSKGQGNSPLHF
.	.	TRBJ2-3	TRBV20-1	TGCAGTGCTAGTTCTCTCGCGCCAACCACAGATACGCAGTATTTT	CSASSLAPTTDTQYF
TRBD1	.	TRBJ1-4	TRBV10-1	TGCGCCAGCAGTAACCTTCCGGGACAGGGAAGTGAAAAACTGTTTTTT	CASSNLPGQGSEKLFF
TRBD1	.	TRBJ1-2	TRBV18	TGTGCCAGCTCACCTGGACAGGGGAGCGTGGGCTACACCTTC	CASSPGQGSVGYTF
.	.	TRBJ2-7	TRBV3-1/TRBV3-2	TGTGCCAGCAGCCGCCCATGGGGGCGCTGTAACGAGCAGTACTTC	CASSRPWGRCNEQYF
.	.	TRBJ1-1	TRBV7-2	TGTGCCAGCAGCCCCCGGGTAGGGGCGGACACTGAAGCTTTCTTT	CASSPRVGADTEAFF
.	.	TRBJ2-1	TRBV6-5	TGTGCCAGCAGTTACCGGGGGTGGAACAATGAGCAGTTCTTC	CASSYRGWNNEQFF
.	.	TRBJ2-3	TRBV15	TGTGCCACCAGCAGAGATAAAAACAGTGGCACAGATACGCAGTATTTT	CATSRDKNSGTDTQYF
.	.	TRBJ1-6	TRBV7-8	TGTGCCAGCAGCCCGTGGTTCCTGGCCAATTCACCCCTCCACTTT	CASSPWFLANSPLHF
.	.	TRBJ2-1	TRBV25-1	TGTGCCAGTCTTCCGGACAATGAGCAGTTCTTC	CASLPDNEQFF
TRBD1	.	TRBJ1-6	TRBV28	TGTGCCTCCGGGACAGGGGACCCACCCCTCCACTTT	CASGTGDPPLHF
TRBD1	.	TRBJ1-4	TRBV14	TGTGCCAGCAGCCAAGGCCCGGGACAGGATGAAAAACTGTTTTTT	CASSQGPGQDEKLFF
.	once	TRBJ2-7	TRBV3-1/TRBV3-2	TGTGCCAGCAGCCGGATGACTCACACCTACGAGCAGTACTTC	CASSRMTHTYEQYF
.	.	TRBJ2-7	TRBV29-1	TGCGGTGGAGGATCCTCCTACGAGCAGTACTTC	CGGGSSYEQYF
TRBD1	.	TRBJ2-5	TRBV6-5	TGTGCCAGCAGTTATCGGCAGGGGGCAGAGACCCAGTACTTC	CASSYRQGAETQYF
.	.	TRBJ1-3	TRBV28	TGTGCCAGCAGAGACAGCCCGAGAAACACCATATATTTT	CASRDSPRNTIYF
.	once	TRBJ2-2	TRBV6-5	TGTGCCAGCAGCGCTGACAGAAACACCGGGGAGCTGTTTTTT	CASSADRNTGELFF
TRBD1	.	TRBJ1-2	TRBV6-5	TGTGCCAGCAGTTACTCGAGGACAGGGGGGAACTATGGCTACACCTTC	CASSYSRTGGNYGYTF
.	.	TRBJ1-1	TRBV11-2	TGTGCCAGCAGCTTATGGGGCTACACTGAAGCTTTCTTT	CASSLWGYTEAFF